This TCR beta chain was observed in a study of PD-1 blockade in classical Hodgkin lymphoma (dated by TCRdb to the early 2020s). Describing the broader study: A peripheral blood immune signature of response to PD-1 blockade in classical Hodgkin lymphoma was defined using TCR beta sequencing and CyTOF.

What the research found in general, with its limitations: The study was limited to a single clinical trial cohort, and causes of repertoire differences, possibly disease activity or prior therapy, remained undefined. Baseline TCR diversity was reported to be lower in newly diagnosed patients than in healthy donors, and even lower in relapsed/refractory patients.

At the junction V is shortened by 0 bases and J by 5 bases, with 10 bases in between. The CDR3, cysteine through phenylalanine, is 14 amino acids long. Left in the record is the CDR3 DNA by itself, 42 bases read in frame from the first base. The germline V gene yields SGHAT for CDR1 and FQNNGV for CDR2. Genomic DNA was extracted with the Qiagen DNeasy kit from unsorted PBMCs and from negatively selected CD4+ and CD8+ fractions. Using primers that anneal to V and J segments, immunoSEQ multiplex PCR amplified the TCR beta CDR3 regions. A synthetic immune receptor repertoire was used to minimize amplification bias, and remaining bias was computationally removed after sequencing. In the authors' own workflow: Repertoire diversity was quantified as the Shannon entropy index using custom Python scripts. Unsorted, CD4+ and CD8+ repertoires were analyzed separately, except in combined analyses where CD4+ and CD8+ sequences were merged in silico. Here the immuneACCESS table is served through TCRdb, limited to in-frame sequences with V and J called. Missing clones are a known gap in these copies; in checked studies unresolved V genes cover under half, and the rest lacks a known reason. V and J calls plus clone size are reproduced from that table; the DNA served to infer D and trimming. In all, the sample holds tens of thousands of clones, and roughly 93% of those were seen once. The top ten clonotypes cover about 5.3% of the sample.

The label giving this sample's time point can be read as: newly diagnosed, previously untreated cHL patient sample. As a comparison group for the relapsed/refractory trial patients, PBMCs were sequenced from patients with newly diagnosed, previously untreated classical Hodgkin lymphoma. Peripheral blood was collected in 8 mL Vacutainer Cell Preparation Tubes, from which PBMCs were isolated by centrifugation and then cryopreserved. This clone occurred a few times. Its antigen remains undetermined. There are no base qualities to consult, and no much larger clone falls within one base. This sample includes further DNA sequences coding for the same CDR3.

The sequenced sample was peripheral blood mononuclear cells (PBMCs). This sequence uses TRBV11-2 and TRBJ2-5, with a tentative D gene TRBD2 over 5 matching bases. The receptor was derived from a human donor with classical Hodgkin lymphoma. The CDR3 region reads CASSLDYTGETQYF. The sequenced DNA is TGTGCCAGCAGCTTAGATTACACGGGGGAGACCCAGTACTTC.